This T cell receptor beta chain was observed in a study of T-cell memory formation after mild COVID-19. Study outcomes and limitations: Pre-infection memory held some responding clones, suggesting pre-existing cross-reactive T cells responded.

In germline, CDR1 is SGHTA, CDR2 FQGNSA. This CDR3 contains 14 residues. V lost 1 base and J lost 3, with 7 bases in between. In its sample, this clonotype was seen many times. Its antigen is undetermined. Amplification by 5'RACE using constant-segment primers produced TCR alpha and TCR beta cDNA libraries that carried sample barcodes and UMIs. TCRdb re-derived calls from the 5' RACE reads in MiXCR, one entry per CDR3 protein. The table shows roughly 62,000 distinct CDR3 sequences, with roughly 10% occurring only once. Material: PBMCs or a T cell subset sorted from them (not recorded which). This receptor was identified in a man younger than 35 who had mild COVID-19 (a few samples of this study predate the infection). Cell type and time point are not known. This chain connects TRBV7-2 to TRBJ2-1; D ambiguous. DNA for the CDR3: TGTGCCAGCAGCTTAGACTACCGCTACAATGAGCAGTTCTTC. This codes for CASSLDYRYNEQFF.